The rows below give T cell receptor beta chains drawn from one sample of a study of T cells in Graves' hyperthyroidism and ophthalmopathy. Each CDR3 protein is one row after TCRdb ran MiXCR on the multiplex PCR reads. The sample has about 360,000 distinct CDR3 sequences, under 15% seen once; the top ten hold less than 10%. Sequencing input: blood. The receptors derive from a woman aged 18-29 years with Graves' hyperthyroidism. CDR3s include the opening cysteine and the closing phenylalanine or tryptophan. A D gene is named only where the DNA matches it firmly. A clone size is listed for some rows: how often the clone was seen (once, few, many), or a class if it is expanded.

>TRBJ2-2|NA|TRBV20-1|many
TGCAGTGCTAGAGATGACGGGCAACAAACCGGCACCGGGGAGCTGTTTTTT
CSARDDGQQTGTGELFF
>TRBJ2-2|TRBD2|TRBV7-3|few
TGTGCCAGCAGCTCGAGCCCCCGGGACTACTACACCGGGGAGCTGTTTTTT
CASSSSPRDYYTGELFF
>TRBJ1-1|NA|TRBV12-3/TRBV12-4|many
TGTGCCAGCAGCCCGGATACAGGGAACCCCGCTGAAGCTTTCTTT
CASSPDTGNPAEAFF
>TRBJ2-3|NA|TRBV7-9|many
TGTGCCAGCAGCTTACCCGGGGGACAACTAACAGATACGCAGTATTTT
CASSLPGGQLTDTQYF
>TRBJ1-2|NA|TRBV5-6|NA
TGTGCCAGCTTGTTCGCCGGGGGGGCTTATGGCTACACCTTC
CASLFAGGAYGYTF
>TRBJ2-3|NA|TRBV5-1|many
TGCGCCAGCCGGATTGCCGGGACTCACACAGATACGCAGTATTTT
CASRIAGTHTDTQYF
>TRBJ2-3|TRBD2|TRBV7-9|many
TGTGCCAGCAGCGTCCTACTAGCGGGGGTCACAGATACGCAGTATTTT
CASSVLLAGVTDTQYF
>TRBJ1-1|NA|TRBV12-5|many
TGTGCTGGGGAGGTGGACACTGAAGCTTTCTTT
CAGEVDTEAFF
>TRBJ1-2|NA|TRBV20-1|many
TGCAGTGCTAGACCCCCGGGCAGGGGAGGCTATGGCTACACCTTC
CSARPPGRGGYGYTF
>TRBJ2-7|TRBD2|TRBV7-2|many
TGTGCCAGCAGCTTAGCCGGGACTAGCGGGCCCAGGGGGTACCTCTACGAGCAGTACTTC
CASSLAGTSGPRGYLYEQYF
>TRBJ2-1|TRBD2|TRBV7-2|NA
TGTGCCAGCAGCTTAAGGCAGGGCGGGAGTGATGTTTGGAATGAGCAGTTCTTC
CASSLRQGGSDVWNEQFF
>TRBJ2-7|NA|TRBV6-1|few
TGTGCCAGCAGTGAAGGCAGAATATACGAGCAGTACTTC
CASSEGRIYEQYF
>TRBJ2-7|NA|TRBV20-1|many
TGCAGTGCGGGGACCGGGGGCTACGAGCAGTACTTC
CSAGTGGYEQYF
>TRBJ1-2|TRBD1|TRBV6-1|many
TGTGCCAGCAGTGAATACGACAGGGGGCTTAACTATGGCTACACCTTC
CASSEYDRGLNYGYTF
>TRBJ2-5|NA|TRBV10-3|many
TGTGCCATCAGTGAGTCGGTGGGGACGGAGACCCAGTACTTC
CAISESVGTETQYF
>TRBJ2-5|TRBD2|TRBV20-1|few
TGCAGTGCTCCTAGCGGAGAGGCCCAAGAGACCCAGTACTTC
CSAPSGEAQETQYF
>TRBJ1-6|NA|TRBV5-8|many
TGTGCCAGCAGCTTGGTTAAGGGTTATAATTCACCCCTCCACTTT
CASSLVKGYNSPLHF
>TRBJ2-1|TRBD2|TRBV6-1|few
TGTGCCAGCAGCAAAGGGCTGACAGGCGGGGGGAATGAGCAGTTCTTC
CASSKGLTGGGNEQFF
>TRBJ2-5|TRBD1|TRBV5-6|NA
TGTGCCAGCAGCTTGGAGGGGACAGGGGCGGAGACCCAGTACTTC
CASSLEGTGAETQYF
>TRBJ2-7|NA|TRBV18|many
TGTGCCAGCTCACCACACCCCCGGACAGTCGGTGGCGAGCAGTACTTC
CASSPHPRTVGGEQYF
>TRBJ1-5|NA|TRBV25-1|few
TGTGCCAGCAGTGGAGGACGTGGGGAGGGCAATCAGCCCCAGCATTTT
CASSGGRGEGNQPQHF
>TRBJ2-7|TRBD1|TRBV11-2|many
TGTGCCAGCAGCTTAGCTCCCGGGACAGTCACCTACGAGCAGTACTTC
CASSLAPGTVTYEQYF
>TRBJ1-4|NA|TRBV9|many
TGTGCCAGCAGCGTAGAGCGGGCAAGTGAAAAACTGTTTTTT
CASSVERASEKLFF
>TRBJ1-1|NA|TRBV12-3/TRBV12-4|many
TGTGCCAGCAGTGCAGGGATTACTGAAGCTTTCTTT
CASSAGITEAFF